This T cell receptor (beta chain) was captured in a study of blood T cells in healthy people across ages. Points on this clonotype: Its antigen remains unidentified.

With a J-beta primer mix and a sample-barcoded 5' primer, a second PCR ran 7 to 11 cycles. One entry per CDR3 protein, called by TCRdb with MiXCR from the 5' RACE reads. The sample has 910,000 or so distinct CDR3 sequences, 51% seen once; the top ten hold over 20%. Findings of the study overall: It was the long-lived donors that had more naive CD4+ cells and higher diversity than aged donors. The fall in TCR beta diversity per million T cells was roughly linear with age.

Germline V CDR1 and CDR2: SGHNT, YYREEE (reference sequence). This CDR3 has 16 amino acids. V shed 4 bases and J 1 base; nucleotides not matched to a gene: 6. The rearrangement uses TRBV5-4 and TRBJ2-3; TRBD2 matches at 10 bases. The clonotype comes from a woman aged 55-75 years in good health. The specimen sequenced was blood. This CDR3 is CASSPIGTSGTDTQYF. The CDR3 DNA follows: TGTGCCAGCAGCCCAATCGGGACTAGCGGCACAGATACGCAGTATTTT.